This T cell receptor beta chain originates from a study of identical twins (dated by TCRdb to 2016 to 2017). Looking at the study overall: TCR alpha and beta repertoires from monozygotic twins, unrelated adults of various ages and cord blood were deep-sequenced to test whether fetal clonotypes persist. To rule out contamination, the twin experiments were replicated at different times with different library preparation protocols. The paper's findings and limits, for the study overall: Abundant cord blood beta clonotypes carried fewer insertions; young adult naive repertoires showed a weaker similar trend, while memory repertoires showed none. Out-of-frame TCR alpha sharing in monozygotic twins was systematically underestimated by recombination models, whereas sharing between unrelated individuals was in agreement with the recombination models. A weaker excess of twin sharing was found in beta out-of-frame sequences because the signal-to-noise ratio was lowered by fewer shared sequences. Zero-insertion analyses could be partly confounded by invariant T cells such as MAIT and iNKT, though diverse VJ usage argued against such confounding for most clonotypes. Because the same donors could not be followed over many years, the conclusions depended on cross-sectional statistical analysis. Compared with coincidental sharing between unrelated individuals, out-of-frame TCR alpha sequences shared between twins had an excess of sequences with low generation probability.

The library was built by means of 5' RACE. The sequencing machine was an Illumina HiSeq 2000. Template switching introduced a universal primer binding site; the final cDNA contained a unique molecular identifier, enabling accurate counting of TCR cDNA molecules. First-strand cDNA for TCR alpha and beta chains was synthesized from specific primers in the conserved constant-segment region. To control for contamination, every cDNA library was double barcoded, receiving both a SMART-Mk sample barcode and Illumina barcodes. TruSeq adapter sequences, together with Illumina sample barcodes, were added in two successive PCR steps. Sequencing of the TCR alpha and beta cDNA libraries was done on the Illumina HiSeq platform using custom primers. Under the source paper's analysis protocol: Raw reads were processed with MiGEC to extract unique molecular identifiers, and MiXCR was used to determine CDR3 positions. Recombination models were inferred per individual with the repgenHMM and IGoR tools using an EM algorithm. Shared clonotypes were analyzed with the tcR package in R, and sharing was normalized by the product of cloneset sizes. Out-of-frame nonproductive sequences were analyzed to study raw recombination free of thymic and clonal selection effects. TCRdb reprocessing: public reads trimmed at Q25 with fastp, clones called with MiXCR, in-frame beta chains kept. For every CDR3 protein sequence, its rows merge into one entry that carries the most common genes and DNA. Here the V and J calls rest on TCRdb's processing, not on the authors' analysis. In all, the sample holds 450,000 to 600,000 distinct CDR3 sequences, and 20% to 25% of those were seen once. The top ten clones comprise about 0.5% of the sample.

CDR1 and CDR2 (MRHNA, SNTAGT) derive from the germline V gene. Reading from cysteine to phenylalanine, the CDR3 counts 13 amino acids. Only the CDR3 region is kept as DNA, spanning 39 bases read in frame from base 1. V was cut back by 5 bases and J by 1 base, leaving a gap of 5 bases between them. Every donor was a healthy Caucasian. Three pairs of female monozygotic twins, all aged roughly 18 to 30 years, made up the twin cohort. Positive isolation kits from Invitrogen were used to isolate the CD4+ and CD8+ T cell populations. A remark on this clonotype: Its cognate antigen has yet to be identified. Per-nucleotide qualities are absent, and no much larger clonotype sits a single base away.

This same sample was also part of a study on yellow fever vaccine responses in identical twins. According to the second study: According to the authors, the vaccine-induced T cell response in identical twins seemed to be partly convergent and partly specific to each individual. The study precisely tracked vaccine-responding T cell clones in identical twins.

The sequence joins TRBV6-4 to TRBJ2-2; the D gene cannot be named for sure. The origin of this receptor is a woman aged 18-29 years in good health. The sequenced material came from CD4+ T cells sorted from blood. The CDR3 here reads CASSIENTGELFF. The bases are TGTGCCAGCAGTATAGAGAACACCGGGGAGCTGTTTTTT.